Listed here is a single T cell receptor beta chain. Its antigen remains unidentified. With 1 base removed from V and 7 bases from J, the gap between germline ends came to 7 bases. The CDR3 has 12 residues. CDR1 SGHTA and CDR2 FQGNSA come from the germline V gene. This specimen belongs to a study of OX40 agonist ivuxolimab in advanced cancers. Study-level information: Patients assigned to dose escalation were diagnosed with hepatocellular carcinoma, melanoma, renal cell or head and neck cancer. Partial responses were observed in three patients, of whom one had hepatocellular carcinoma and two had cutaneous melanoma. Study-level findings and limits: Partial responders at 0.1-3.0 mg/kg showed near-lowest clonal expansion. More expanded clones were found, on average, in CD8+ than in CD4+ T cells.

Here immunoSEQ multiplex PCR was the method, and the copy in TCRdb shows in-frame clones only, minus some. This table has approximately 100,000 clones, around 91% appearing once. Sequences were derived from CD4+ or CD8+ T cells sorted from blood, sampled in a trial of the OX40 agonist ivuxolimab. V and J are TRBV7-2 and TRBJ1-1; D call uncertain. The receptor's source is an adult with an advanced solid tumor such as melanoma, head and neck, liver or kidney cancer. CDR3 protein: CASSLGVIEAFF. The DNA of the CDR3 is TGTGCCAGCAGCTTAGGAGTAATTGAAGCTTTCTTT.